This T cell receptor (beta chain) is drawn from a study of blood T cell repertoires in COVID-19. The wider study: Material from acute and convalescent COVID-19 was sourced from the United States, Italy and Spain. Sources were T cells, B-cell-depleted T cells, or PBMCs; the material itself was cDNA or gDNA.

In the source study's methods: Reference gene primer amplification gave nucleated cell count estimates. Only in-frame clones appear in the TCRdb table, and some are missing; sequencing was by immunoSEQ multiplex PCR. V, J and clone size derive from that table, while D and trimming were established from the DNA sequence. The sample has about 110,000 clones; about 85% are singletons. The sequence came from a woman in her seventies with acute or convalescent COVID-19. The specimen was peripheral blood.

DNA of the CDR3: TGTGCCTGGAGTTCCGGACTAGCAACAGATACGCAGTATTTT. Amino acid sequence: CAWSSGLATDTQYF. The V gene is TRBV30, the J gene TRBJ2-3; 8 bases match TRBD2. Trimming took 2 bases from V and 3 from J; bases not matched to a gene: 4. Germline values: CDR1 GTSNPN, CDR2 SVGIG (reference sequence). The CDR3 covers 14 residues.